What follows are 21 T cell receptor beta chains derived from one specimen sequenced in a study of T-cell memory formation after mild COVID-19. A single record per CDR3 protein comes from TCRdb applying MiXCR to the 5' RACE reads. Among around 210,000 distinct CDR3 sequences, roughly 10% were seen once, and the ten largest hold 3.5%. What was sequenced was PBMCs or a T cell subset sorted from them (not recorded which). The receptors originated from a man between 18 and 35 years old who had mild COVID-19 (a few samples of this study predate the infection). Cell type and time point are not known.

The gene calls are TRBV5-1 and TRBJ1-2, with 9 bases fitting TRBD1. The ends lost 4 bases at V and 3 bases at J; junction bases unmatched: 7. Germline V lookup: CDR1 SGHRS, CDR2 YFSETQ. The CDR3 has 15 residues. The CDR3 DNA is TGCGCCAGCAGCCGGGGGGGACAGGGAGACTATGGCTACACCTTC. Amino acids: CASSRGGQGDYGYTF.

The chain is built from TRBV13 and TRBJ2-1; 8 bases map to TRBD1. The J segment lost 5 bases and the V segment lost 5 bases, leaving 8 bases of the junction unmatched. CDR1 PRHDT and CDR2 FYEKMQ come from the germline V gene (reference sequence). CDR3 size: 15 residues. CDR3 DNA: TGTGCCAGCAGCCCCATCAGGGGGCGGGACAATGAGCAGTTCTTC. Translating it yields CASSPIRGRDNEQFF.

This clonotype was found many times. The V gene is TRBV12-3 or TRBV12-4, the J gene TRBJ2-2, with 8 bases identical to TRBD1. Trimming at V came to 0 bases and at J to 6 bases, leaving 3 bases not matched to a gene. CDR3 length: 15 amino acids. The CDR3 coding sequence is TGTGCCAGCAGTTTAGCGCTCAGGGGGCCCGGGGAGCTGTTTTTT. It specifies CASSLALRGPGELFF.

V usage is TRBV6-1 and J usage is TRBJ2-5, with D hard to call. This CDR3 region has 13 residues. Trimming removed 7 bases at V and 2 bases at J, with 11 bases between. Germline loops: CDR1 MNHNS, CDR2 SASEGT. CDR3 bases: TGTGCCAGCACCCTCTACTCGCAAGAGACCCAGTACTTC. It specifies CASTLYSQETQYF.

The chain recombines TRBV20-1 with TRBJ2-3; D tentatively fits TRBD1 or TRBD2 (5 bases each). The CDR3 contains 15 residues. Trimming removed 3 bases from V and 2 bases from J, with 15 bases in between. Germline V gene sequence: CDR1 DFQATT, CDR2 SNEGSKA (reference sequence). The CDR3 region is CSASQEGTPTDTQYF. For the CDR3, the DNA is TGCAGTGCTAGCCAGGAAGGGACCCCCACAGATACGCAGTATTTT.

The sample holds a few counts of this clonotype. The genes are TRBV10-3 and TRBJ2-1; a weak D match, TRBD1 (5 bases). Looked up from germline, CDR1 is ENHRY and CDR2 is SYGVKD. The CDR3 contains 12 residues. Trimming shortened V by 7 bases and J by 9 bases, and 13 bases separated the two germline ends. The CDR3 is CAIKAGLGEQFF. CDR3 nucleotides: TGTGCCATCAAGGCAGGGTTGGGTGAGCAGTTCTTC.

In its sample, this clonotype was seen many times. The genes are TRBV6-5 and TRBJ1-5; D is perhaps TRBD1 (5 bases). CDR1 and CDR2 (germline): MNHEY, SVGAGI. The CDR3 runs to 13 residues. V shed 5 bases and J shed 7 bases, with 12 bases lying between them. CDR3 amino acids: CASSEQGGQPQHF. The CDR3 DNA follows: TGTGCCAGCAGTGAGCAGGGTGGACAGCCCCAGCATTTT.

The chain is built from TRBV12-3 or TRBV12-4 and TRBJ2-3; D not resolved. Trimming removed 4 bases at V and 5 bases at J, with 7 bases between. The CDR3 is 12 residues long. In DNA form, the CDR3 reads TGTGCCAGCAGTTCCGTCCGAGATACGCAGTATTTT. It translates to CASSSVRDTQYF.

This clonotype has just a few counts. This rearrangement joins TRBV5-5 to TRBJ2-1; 7 bases fit TRBD2. Trimming at V came to 1 base and at J to 9 bases, leaving 13 bases not matched to a gene. Germline V CDR1 and CDR2: SGHKS, YYEKEE (reference sequence). The CDR3 has 16 amino acids. CDR3 nucleotides: TGTGCCAGCAGCTTGTCAGGCGGGGGTACCTTGGTTGAGCAGTTCTTC. Amino acid sequence: CASSLSGGGTLVEQFF. Combining the CDR3 with reference TRBV5-5 and TRBJ2-1 gives the whole variable domain DAGVTQSPTHLIKTRGQQVTLRCSPISGHKSVSWYQQVLGQGPQFIFQYYEKEERGRGNFPDRFSARQFPNYSSELNVNALLLGDSALYLCASSLSGGGTLVEQFFGPGTRLTVL.

This clonotype occurred a few times. The J gene is TRBJ2-7, the V gene TRBV12-3 or TRBV12-4; 8 bases fit TRBD1. The CDR3 runs to 14 residues. V lost 5 bases, J lost 4 bases, and 7 bases stayed unmatched. The CDR3 sequence is CASSQRGTGYEQYF. In nucleotides, the CDR3 is TGTGCCAGCAGTCAGAGAGGGACAGGATACGAGCAGTACTTC.

This clonotype turned up a few times. V gene TRBV6-5 combines with J gene TRBJ1-2, with D unclear. Trimming took 0 bases from V and 4 from J, leaving 9 bases between them. The CDR3 covers 14 residues. CDR1 and CDR2 (germline): MNHEY, SVGAGI. Here the CDR3 reads CASSYSFEIYGYTF. The CDR3, as DNA: TGTGCCAGCAGTTACTCTTTTGAGATCTATGGCTACACCTTC.

V is TRBV5-1 and J is TRBJ2-5; 11 nucleotides match TRBD2. J lost 1 base, V lost 3 bases, and 5 bases had no gene match. This CDR3 has 16 residues. The germline V gene has CDR1 SGHRS and CDR2 YFSETQ. The CDR3: CASSSGLAGPQETQYF. CDR3 nucleotide sequence: TGCGCCAGCAGCTCTGGACTAGCGGGTCCCCAAGAGACCCAGTACTTC.

This clonotype was detected ten times or more. Because the CDR3's place on the DNA is in doubt, the DNA is left out and the CDR3 is given as listed by TCRdb. The rearrangement links TRBV6-5 to TRBJ1-6. Germline loops: CDR1 MNHEY, CDR2 SVGAGI. Including both end residues, the CDR3 is 13 amino acids long. The CDR3 loop is CASSYTFGSPLHF.

CDR3 amino acids: CASSQESTGPRPNSPLHF. CDR3 sequence (DNA): TGCGCCAGCAGCCAAGAATCGACAGGGCCCCGGCCTAATTCACCCCTCCACTTT. The chain joins TRBV4-1 to TRBJ1-6, with 7 bases that match TRBD1. The CDR3 totals 18 residues. The germline gives CDR1 MGHRA, CDR2 YSYEKL. Losses at the gene ends were 0 bases for V and 6 bases for J; bases not matched to a gene: 11.

The CDR3 loop reads CASTRGADNEQFF. CDR3 in DNA: TGTGCCAGCACCCGGGGCGCGGACAATGAGCAGTTCTTC. The chain is built from TRBV6-6 and TRBJ2-1; D could derive from TRBD1 or TRBD2 (5 bases each). The V gene's germline CDR1 is MNHNY and CDR2 SVGAGI (reference sequence). The CDR3 contains 13 residues. V lost 7 bases to trimming and J lost 5 bases, with 12 bases between them.

This clonotype was observed a few times. V usage is TRBV12-3 or TRBV12-4 and J usage is TRBJ2-5, with 8 bases aligning to TRBD1. V trimming: 0 bases; J trimming: 4 bases; junction bases outside the gene matches: 10. The CDR3 totals 17 residues. The CDR3 spells CASSLAIGQGEGETQYF. The CDR3 coding sequence is TGTGCCAGCAGTTTAGCAATAGGACAGGGTGAGGGAGAGACCCAGTACTTC.

This clonotype was seen a handful of times. The CDR3: CASSGTHWAYEQYV. The DNA for the CDR3 is TGCGCCAGCAGTGGGACCCACTGGGCGTACGAGCAGTACGTC. This chain links TRBV10-1 with TRBJ2-7; D is unresolved. Trimming took off 4 bases at V and 4 bases at J, with 14 bases between the two ends. CDR1 and CDR2 from the germline V gene are WNHNN and SYGVQD (reference sequence). The CDR3 runs to 14 residues.

This clonotype appeared a few times. J is TRBJ2-3 and V is TRBV9, with D perhaps matching TRBD2 (5 bases). This CDR3 is 16 amino acids long. Trimming removed 3 bases at V and 2 bases at J, with 16 bases between. CDR1 is SGDLS, CDR2 YYNGEE, per germline. CDR3 sequence reads: CASSAPQAEYTDTQYF. CDR3 nucleotides: TGTGCCAGCAGCGCCCCCCAAGCGGAATACACAGATACGCAGTATTTT. Variable domain in full (rest from reference TRBV9 and TRBJ2-3): DSGVTQTPKHLITATGQRVTLRCSPRSGDLSVYWYQQSLDQGLQFLIQYYNGEERAKGNILERFSAQQFPDLHSELNLSSLELGDSALYFCASSAPQAEYTDTQYFGPGTRLTVL.

This clonotype was seen a few times. The J gene is TRBJ2-7, the V gene TRBV6-2 or TRBV6-3; weak D call: TRBD2 (5 bases). V lost 3 bases and J 0 bases, leaving 9 bases between the germline ends. This CDR3 comprises 14 residues. Per germline, CDR1 MNHEY and CDR2 SVGEGT. The CDR3, as DNA: TGTGCCAGCAGTTATCTCCGGGGCTCCTACGAGCAGTACTTC. Encoded protein: CASSYLRGSYEQYF.

The chain employs TRBV10-3 and TRBJ2-7; 8 bases align to TRBD1. V was clipped by 2 bases and J by 3 bases; unmatched bases: 9. The CDR3 extends over 16 amino acids. Germline assignment: CDR1 ENHRY and CDR2 SYGVKD. The CDR3 sequence is CAISEPPGTGRYEQYF. CDR3 bases: TGTGCCATCAGTGAGCCCCCCGGGACAGGCCGCTACGAGCAGTACTTC.

The V call is TRBV4-1, the J call TRBJ2-2; D is possibly TRBD1 (5 bases). CDR3 length: 17 residues. V was clipped by 4 bases and J by 1 base, with 16 bases between them. CDR1 is MGHRA and CDR2 is YSYEKL in the germline V gene. CDR3 in DNA: TGCGCCAGCAGCCGAGAAGCCATGCAGGGGAACACCGGGGAGCTGTTTTTT. As protein: CASSREAMQGNTGELFF.